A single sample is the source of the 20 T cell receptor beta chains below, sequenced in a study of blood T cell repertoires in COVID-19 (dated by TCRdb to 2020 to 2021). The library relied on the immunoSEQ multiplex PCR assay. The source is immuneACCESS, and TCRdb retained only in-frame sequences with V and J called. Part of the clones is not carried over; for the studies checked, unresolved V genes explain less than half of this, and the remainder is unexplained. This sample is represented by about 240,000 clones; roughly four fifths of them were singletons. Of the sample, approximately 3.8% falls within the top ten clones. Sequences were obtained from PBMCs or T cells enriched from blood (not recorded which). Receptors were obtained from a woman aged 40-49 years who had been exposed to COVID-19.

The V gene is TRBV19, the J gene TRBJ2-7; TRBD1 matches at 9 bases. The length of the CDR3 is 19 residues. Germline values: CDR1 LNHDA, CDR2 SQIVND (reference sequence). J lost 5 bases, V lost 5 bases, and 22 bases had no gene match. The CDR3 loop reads CASSVLYRGPGQGFNEQYF. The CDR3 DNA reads TGTGCCAGTAGTGTACTCTACCGAGGGCCGGGACAGGGTTTTAACGAGCAGTACTTC. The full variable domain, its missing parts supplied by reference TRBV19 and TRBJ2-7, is DGGITQSPKYLFRKEGQNVTLSCEQNLNHDAMYWYRQDPGQGLRLIYYSQIVNDFQKGDIAEGYSVSREKKESFPLTVTSAQKNPTAFYLCASSVLYRGPGQGFNEQYFGPGTRLTVT.

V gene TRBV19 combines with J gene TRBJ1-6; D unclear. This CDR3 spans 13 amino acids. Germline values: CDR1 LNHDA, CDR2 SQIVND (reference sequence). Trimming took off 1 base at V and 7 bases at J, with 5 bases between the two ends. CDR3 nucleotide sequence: TGTGCCAGTAGTATAGGGGCGAATTCACCCCTCCACTTT. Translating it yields CASSIGANSPLHF.

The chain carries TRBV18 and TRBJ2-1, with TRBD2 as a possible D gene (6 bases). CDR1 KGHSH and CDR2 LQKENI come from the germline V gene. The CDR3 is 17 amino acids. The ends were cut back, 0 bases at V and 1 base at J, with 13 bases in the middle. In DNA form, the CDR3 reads TGTGCCAGCTCACCACCCGGGAGCGGTCGGTCCTACAATGAGCAGTTCTTC. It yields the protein CASSPPGSGRSYNEQFF.

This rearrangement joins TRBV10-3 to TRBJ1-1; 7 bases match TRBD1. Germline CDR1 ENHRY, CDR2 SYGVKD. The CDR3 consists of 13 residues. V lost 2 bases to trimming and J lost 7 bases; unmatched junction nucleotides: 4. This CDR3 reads CAISETDRFEAFF. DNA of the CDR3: TGTGCCATCAGTGAGACGGACAGGTTTGAAGCTTTCTTT.

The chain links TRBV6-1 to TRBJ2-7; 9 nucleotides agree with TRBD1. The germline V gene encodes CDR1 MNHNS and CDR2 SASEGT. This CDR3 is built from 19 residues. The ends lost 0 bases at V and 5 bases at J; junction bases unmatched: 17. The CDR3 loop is CASSEAVYTWDRVNDEQYF. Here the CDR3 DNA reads TGTGCCAGCAGTGAAGCGGTCTATACTTGGGACAGGGTTAACGACGAGCAGTACTTC.

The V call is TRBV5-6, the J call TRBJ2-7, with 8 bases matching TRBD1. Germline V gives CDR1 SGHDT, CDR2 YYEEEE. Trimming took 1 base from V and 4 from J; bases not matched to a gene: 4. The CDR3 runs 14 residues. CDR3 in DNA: TGTGCCAGCAGCTTGCCGGGACAGGAGTACGAGCAGTACTTC. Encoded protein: CASSLPGQEYEQYF.

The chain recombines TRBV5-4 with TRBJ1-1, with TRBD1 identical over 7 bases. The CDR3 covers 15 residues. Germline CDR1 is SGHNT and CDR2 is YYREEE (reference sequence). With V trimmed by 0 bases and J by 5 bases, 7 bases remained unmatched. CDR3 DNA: TGTGCCAGCAGCTTGGTCGCAGGGGGAGTTACTGAAGCTTTCTTT. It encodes CASSLVAGGVTEAFF.

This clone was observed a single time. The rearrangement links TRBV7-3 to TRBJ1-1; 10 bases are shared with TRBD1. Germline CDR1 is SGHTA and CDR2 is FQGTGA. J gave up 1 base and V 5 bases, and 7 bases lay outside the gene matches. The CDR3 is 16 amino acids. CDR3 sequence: CASSKGQGNGNTEAFF. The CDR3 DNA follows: TGTGCCAGCAGCAAGGGACAGGGGAATGGGAACACTGAAGCTTTCTTT.

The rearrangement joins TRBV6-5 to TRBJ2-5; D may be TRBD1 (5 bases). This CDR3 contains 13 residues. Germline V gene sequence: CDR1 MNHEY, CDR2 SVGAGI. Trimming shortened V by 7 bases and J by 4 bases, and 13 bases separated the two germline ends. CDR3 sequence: CASMGRGRETQYF. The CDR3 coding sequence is TGTGCCAGCATGGGAAGGGGAAGAGAGACCCAGTACTTC.

DNA of the CDR3: TGTGCCAGCAGCTTCAGGACAGGGGGCTCCTACGAGCAGTACTTC. This codes for CASSFRTGGSYEQYF. The V gene is TRBV5-5, the J gene TRBJ2-7; TRBD1 aligns across 10 bases. The CDR3 is 15 amino acids. CDR1 SGHKS and CDR2 YYEKEE come from the germline V gene (reference sequence). V shed 2 bases and J 0 bases; nucleotides not matched to a gene: 2.

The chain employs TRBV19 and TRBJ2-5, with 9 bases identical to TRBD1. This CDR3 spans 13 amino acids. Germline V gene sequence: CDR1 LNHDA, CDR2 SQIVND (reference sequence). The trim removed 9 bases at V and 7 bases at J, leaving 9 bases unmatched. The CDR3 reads CASRDRGDPTQYF. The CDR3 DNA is TGTGCCAGCCGTGACAGGGGGGATCCGACCCAGTACTTC.

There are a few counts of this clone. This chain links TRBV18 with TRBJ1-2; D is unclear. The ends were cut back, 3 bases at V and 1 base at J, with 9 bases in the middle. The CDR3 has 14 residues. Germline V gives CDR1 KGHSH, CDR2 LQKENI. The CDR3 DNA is TGTGCCAGCTCACCGTTAACAGTTAACTATGGCTACACCTTC. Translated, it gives CASSPLTVNYGYTF.

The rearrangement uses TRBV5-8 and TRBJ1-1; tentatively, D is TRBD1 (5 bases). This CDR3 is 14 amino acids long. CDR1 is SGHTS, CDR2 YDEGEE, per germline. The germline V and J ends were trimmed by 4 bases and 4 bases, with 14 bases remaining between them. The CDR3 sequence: CASSRGLDSTEAFF. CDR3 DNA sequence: TGTGCCAGCAGCAGGGGACTCGATAGCACTGAAGCTTTCTTT.

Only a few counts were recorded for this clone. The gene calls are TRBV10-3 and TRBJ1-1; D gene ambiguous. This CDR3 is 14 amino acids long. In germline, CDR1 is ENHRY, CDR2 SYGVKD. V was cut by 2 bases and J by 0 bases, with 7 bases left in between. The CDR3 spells CAISEQVLNTEAFF. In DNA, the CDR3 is TGTGCCATCAGTGAGCAGGTCCTGAACACTGAAGCTTTCTTT.

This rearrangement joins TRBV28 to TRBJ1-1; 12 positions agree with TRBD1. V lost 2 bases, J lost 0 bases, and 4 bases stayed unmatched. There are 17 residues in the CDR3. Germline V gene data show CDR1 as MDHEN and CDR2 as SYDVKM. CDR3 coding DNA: TGTGCCAGCAGTTTAGTTGGGACAGGGGGCTTGAACACTGAAGCTTTCTTT. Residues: CASSLVGTGGLNTEAFF.

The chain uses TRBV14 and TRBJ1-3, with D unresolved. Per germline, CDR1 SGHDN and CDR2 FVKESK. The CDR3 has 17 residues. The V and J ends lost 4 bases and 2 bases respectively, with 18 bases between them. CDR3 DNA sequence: TGTGCCAGCAGCCCCCCGCCAGGTTCACCCGCTGGAAACACCATATATTTT. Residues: CASSPPPGSPAGNTIYF.

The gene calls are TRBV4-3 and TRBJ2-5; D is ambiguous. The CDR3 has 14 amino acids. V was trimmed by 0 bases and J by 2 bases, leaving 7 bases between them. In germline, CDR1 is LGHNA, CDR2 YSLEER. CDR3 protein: CASSQEYRQETQYF. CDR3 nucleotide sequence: TGCGCCAGCAGCCAAGAGTATCGGCAAGAGACCCAGTACTTC.

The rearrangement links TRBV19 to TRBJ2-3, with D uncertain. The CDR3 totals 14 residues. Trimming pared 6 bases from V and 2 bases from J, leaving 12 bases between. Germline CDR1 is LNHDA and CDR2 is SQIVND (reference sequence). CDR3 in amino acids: CASSTAKFTDTQYF. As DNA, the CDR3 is TGTGCCAGTAGCACCGCTAAGTTCACAGATACGCAGTATTTT.

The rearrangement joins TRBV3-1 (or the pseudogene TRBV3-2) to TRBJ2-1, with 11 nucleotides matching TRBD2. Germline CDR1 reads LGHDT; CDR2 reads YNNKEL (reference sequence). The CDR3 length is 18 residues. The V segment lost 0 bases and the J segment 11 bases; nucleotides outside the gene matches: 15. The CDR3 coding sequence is TGTGCCAGCAGCCAAGATGTGACTAGCGGGGCCGACTGGGGTAAGCAGTTCTTC. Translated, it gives CASSQDVTSGADWGKQFF.

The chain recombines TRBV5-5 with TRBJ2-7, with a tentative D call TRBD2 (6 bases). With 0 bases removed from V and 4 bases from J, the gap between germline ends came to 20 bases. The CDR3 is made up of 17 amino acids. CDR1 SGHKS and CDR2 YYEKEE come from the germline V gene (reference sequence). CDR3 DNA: TGTGCCAGCAGCTTGGGGGAAGGGTATGGCGGAGGGTACGAGCAGTACTTC. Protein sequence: CASSLGEGYGGGYEQYF.